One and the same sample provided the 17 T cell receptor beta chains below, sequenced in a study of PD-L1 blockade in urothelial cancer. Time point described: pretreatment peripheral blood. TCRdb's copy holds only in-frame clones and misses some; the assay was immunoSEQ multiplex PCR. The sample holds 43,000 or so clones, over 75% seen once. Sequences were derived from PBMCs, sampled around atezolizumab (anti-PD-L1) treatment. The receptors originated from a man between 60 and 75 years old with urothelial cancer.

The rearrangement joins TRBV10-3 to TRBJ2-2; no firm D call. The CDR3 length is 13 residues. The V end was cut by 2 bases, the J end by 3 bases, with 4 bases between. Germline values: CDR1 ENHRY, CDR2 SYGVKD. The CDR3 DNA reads TGTGCCATCAGTGAGCTAGACACCGGGGAGCTGTTTTTT. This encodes CAISELDTGELFF.

In nucleotides, the CDR3 is TGTGCCAGCACCCCAGGGAAGGGCGGCTACACCTTC. It translates to CASTPGKGGYTF. The chain couples TRBV2 to TRBJ1-2, with D possibly matching TRBD1 (5 bases). This CDR3 comprises 12 residues. CDR1 and CDR2 (germline): SNHLY, FYNNEI. Trimming took off 7 bases at V and 8 bases at J, with 14 bases between the two ends.

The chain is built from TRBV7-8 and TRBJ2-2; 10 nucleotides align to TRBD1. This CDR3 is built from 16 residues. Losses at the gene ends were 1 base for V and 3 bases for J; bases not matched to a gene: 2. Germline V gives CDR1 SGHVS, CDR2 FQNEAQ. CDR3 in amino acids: CASSLGGQGYTGELFF. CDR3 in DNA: TGTGCCAGCAGCTTAGGGGGACAGGGGTACACCGGGGAGCTGTTTTTT. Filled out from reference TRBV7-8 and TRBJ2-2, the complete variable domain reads GAGVSQSPRYKVAKRGQDVALRCDPISGHVSLFWYQQALGQGPEFLTYFQNEAQLDKSGLPSDRFFAERPEGSVSTLKIQRTQQEDSAVYLCASSLGGQGYTGELFFGEGSRLTVL.

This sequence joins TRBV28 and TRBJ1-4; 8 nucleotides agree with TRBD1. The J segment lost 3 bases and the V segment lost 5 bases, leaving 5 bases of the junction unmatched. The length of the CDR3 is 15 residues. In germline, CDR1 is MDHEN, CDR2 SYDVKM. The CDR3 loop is CASSPRGRSNEKLFF. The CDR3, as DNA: TGTGCCAGCAGTCCCAGGGGGCGGTCTAATGAAAAACTGTTTTTT.

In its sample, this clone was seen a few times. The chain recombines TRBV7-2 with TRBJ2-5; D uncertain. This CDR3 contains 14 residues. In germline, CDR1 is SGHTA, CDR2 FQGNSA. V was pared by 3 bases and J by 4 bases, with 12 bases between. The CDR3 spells CASSLFGRRETQYF. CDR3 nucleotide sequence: TGTGCCAGCAGCTTGTTTGGCAGGCGAGAGACCCAGTACTTC.

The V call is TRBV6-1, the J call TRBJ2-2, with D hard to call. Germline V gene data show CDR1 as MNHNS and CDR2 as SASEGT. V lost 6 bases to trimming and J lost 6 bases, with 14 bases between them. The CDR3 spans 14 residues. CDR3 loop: CASRVGAFSGELFF. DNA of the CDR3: TGTGCCAGCAGGGTCGGAGCCTTCTCCGGGGAGCTGTTTTTT.

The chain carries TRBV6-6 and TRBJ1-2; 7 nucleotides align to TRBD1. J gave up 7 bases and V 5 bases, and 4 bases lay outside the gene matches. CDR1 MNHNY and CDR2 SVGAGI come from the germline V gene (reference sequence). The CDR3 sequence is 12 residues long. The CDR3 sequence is CASSADRVGYTF. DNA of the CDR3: TGTGCCAGCAGTGCTGACAGGGTTGGCTACACCTTC.

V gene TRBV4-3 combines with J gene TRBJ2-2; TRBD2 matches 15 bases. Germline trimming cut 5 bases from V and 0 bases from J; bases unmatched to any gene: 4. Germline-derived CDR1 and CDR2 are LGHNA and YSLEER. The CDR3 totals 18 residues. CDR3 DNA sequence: TGCGCCAGCAGCTTGGGACTAGCGGGAGGCACGAACACCGGGGAGCTGTTTTTT. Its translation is CASSLGLAGGTNTGELFF.

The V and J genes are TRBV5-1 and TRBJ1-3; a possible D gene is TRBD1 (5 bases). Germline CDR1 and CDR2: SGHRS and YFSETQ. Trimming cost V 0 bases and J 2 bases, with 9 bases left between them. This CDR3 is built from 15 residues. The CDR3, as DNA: TGCGCCAGCAGCTTGGCGGGGGTTCCTGGAAACACCATATATTTT. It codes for CASSLAGVPGNTIYF.

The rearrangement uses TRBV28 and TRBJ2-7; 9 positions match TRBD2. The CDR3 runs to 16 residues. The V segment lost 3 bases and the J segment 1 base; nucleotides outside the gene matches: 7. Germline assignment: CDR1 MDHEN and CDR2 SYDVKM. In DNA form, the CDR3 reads TGTGCCAGCAGTTTCGCCGGGACTAGCAAATCCTACGAGCAGTACTTC. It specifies CASSFAGTSKSYEQYF.

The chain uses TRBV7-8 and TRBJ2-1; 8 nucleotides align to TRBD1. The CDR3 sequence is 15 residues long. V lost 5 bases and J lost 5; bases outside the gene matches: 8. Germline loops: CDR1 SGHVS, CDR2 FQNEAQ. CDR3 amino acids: CASSLRTGSHNEQFF. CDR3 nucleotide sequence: TGTGCCAGCAGCCTCCGGACAGGGTCCCACAATGAGCAGTTCTTC.

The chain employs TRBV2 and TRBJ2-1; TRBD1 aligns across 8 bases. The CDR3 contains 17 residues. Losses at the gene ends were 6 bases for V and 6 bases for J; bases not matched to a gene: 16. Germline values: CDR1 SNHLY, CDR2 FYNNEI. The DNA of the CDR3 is TGTGCCAGCAGACCAAACCCCTGGGACAGGCGGGGCAATGAGCAGTTCTTC. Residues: CASRPNPWDRRGNEQFF.

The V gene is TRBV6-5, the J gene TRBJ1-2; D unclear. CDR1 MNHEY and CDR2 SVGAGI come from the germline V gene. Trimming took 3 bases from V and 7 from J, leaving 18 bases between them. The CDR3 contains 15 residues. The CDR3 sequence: CASSYEFTGFAGYTF. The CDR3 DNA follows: TGTGCCAGCAGTTATGAATTTACGGGATTCGCTGGCTACACCTTC.

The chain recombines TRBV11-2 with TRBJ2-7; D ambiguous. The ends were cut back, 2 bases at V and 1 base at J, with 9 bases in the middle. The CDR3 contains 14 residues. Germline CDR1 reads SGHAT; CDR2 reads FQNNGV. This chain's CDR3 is CASSLNSPSYEQYF. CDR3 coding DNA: TGTGCCAGCAGCTTAAACTCCCCGTCCTACGAGCAGTACTTC.

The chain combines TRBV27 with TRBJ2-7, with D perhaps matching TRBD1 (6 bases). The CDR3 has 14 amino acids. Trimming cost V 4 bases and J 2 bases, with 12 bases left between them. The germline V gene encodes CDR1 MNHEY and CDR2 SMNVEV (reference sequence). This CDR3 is CASSSETGAYEQYF. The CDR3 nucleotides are TGTGCCAGCAGTTCCGAGACAGGTGCCTACGAGCAGTACTTC.

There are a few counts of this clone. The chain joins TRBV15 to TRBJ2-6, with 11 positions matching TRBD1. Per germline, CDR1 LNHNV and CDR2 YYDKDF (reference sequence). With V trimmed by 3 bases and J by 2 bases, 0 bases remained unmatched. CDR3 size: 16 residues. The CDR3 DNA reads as TGTGCCACCAGCAGGGGACAGGGGGCTGGGGCCAACGTCCTGACTTTC. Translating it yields CATSRGQGAGANVLTF. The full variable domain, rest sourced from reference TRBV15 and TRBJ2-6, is DAMVIQNPRYQVTQFGKPVTLSCSQTLNHNVMYWYQQKSSQAPKLLFHYYDKDFNNEADTPDNFQSRRPNTSFCFLDIRSPGLGDTAMYLCATSRGQGAGANVLTFGAGSRLTVL.

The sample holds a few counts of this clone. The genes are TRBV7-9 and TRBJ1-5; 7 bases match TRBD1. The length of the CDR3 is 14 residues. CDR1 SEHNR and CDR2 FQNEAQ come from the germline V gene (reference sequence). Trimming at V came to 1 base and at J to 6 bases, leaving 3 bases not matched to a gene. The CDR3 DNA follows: TGTGCCAGCAGCTTAGGACAGGGTATTCAGCCCCAGCATTTT. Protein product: CASSLGQGIQPQHF.